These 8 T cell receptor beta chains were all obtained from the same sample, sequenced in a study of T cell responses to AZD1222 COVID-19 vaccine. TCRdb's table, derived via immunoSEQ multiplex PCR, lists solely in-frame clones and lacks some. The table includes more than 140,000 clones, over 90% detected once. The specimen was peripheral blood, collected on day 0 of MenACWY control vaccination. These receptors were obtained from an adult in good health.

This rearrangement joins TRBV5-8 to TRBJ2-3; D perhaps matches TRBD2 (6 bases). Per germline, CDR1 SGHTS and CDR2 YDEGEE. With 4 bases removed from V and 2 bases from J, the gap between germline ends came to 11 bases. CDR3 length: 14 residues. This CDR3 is CASSPGLPTDTQYF. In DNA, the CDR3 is TGTGCCAGCAGCCCGGGACTCCCCACAGATACGCAGTATTTT.

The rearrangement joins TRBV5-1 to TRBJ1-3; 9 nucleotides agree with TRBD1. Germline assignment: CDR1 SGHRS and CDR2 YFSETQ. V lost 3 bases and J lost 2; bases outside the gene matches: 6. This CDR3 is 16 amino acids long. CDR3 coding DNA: TGCGCCAGCAGCTGGACCGGGACAGGGACTGGAAACACCATATATTTT. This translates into CASSWTGTGTGNTIYF.

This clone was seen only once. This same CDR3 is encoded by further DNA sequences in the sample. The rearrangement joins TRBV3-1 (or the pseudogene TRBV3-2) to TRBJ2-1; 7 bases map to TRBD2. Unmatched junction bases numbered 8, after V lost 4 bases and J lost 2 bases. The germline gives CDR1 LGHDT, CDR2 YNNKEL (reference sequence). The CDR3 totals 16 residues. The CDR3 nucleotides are TGTGCCAGCAGCCCTCGGACCAGCGGGACCTACAATGAGCAGTTCTTC. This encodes CASSPRTSGTYNEQFF.

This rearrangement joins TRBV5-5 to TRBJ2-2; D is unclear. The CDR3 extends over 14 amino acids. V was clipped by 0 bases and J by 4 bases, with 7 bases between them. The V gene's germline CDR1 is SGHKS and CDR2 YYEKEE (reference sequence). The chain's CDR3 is CASSLDRITGELFF. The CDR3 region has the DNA TGTGCCAGCAGCTTGGACAGAATCACCGGGGAGCTGTTTTTT. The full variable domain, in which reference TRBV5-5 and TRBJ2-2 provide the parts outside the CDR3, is DAGVTQSPTHLIKTRGQQVTLRCSPISGHKSVSWYQQVLGQGPQFIFQYYEKEERGRGNFPDRFSARQFPNYSSELNVNALLLGDSALYLCASSLDRITGELFFGEGSRLTVL.

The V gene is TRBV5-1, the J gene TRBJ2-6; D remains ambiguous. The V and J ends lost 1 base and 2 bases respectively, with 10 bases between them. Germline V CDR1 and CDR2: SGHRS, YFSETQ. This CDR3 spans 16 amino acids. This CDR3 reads CASSLNSVAGANVLTF. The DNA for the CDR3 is TGCGCCAGCAGCTTGAATTCGGTGGCTGGGGCCAACGTCCTGACTTTC.

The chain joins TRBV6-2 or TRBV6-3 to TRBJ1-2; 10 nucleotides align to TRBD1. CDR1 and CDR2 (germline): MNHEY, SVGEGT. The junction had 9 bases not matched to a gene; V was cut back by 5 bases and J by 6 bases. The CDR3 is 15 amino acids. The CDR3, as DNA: TGTGCCAGCAGTAGCCCGGGACAGGGGCGGAATGGCTACACCTTC. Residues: CASSSPGQGRNGYTF.

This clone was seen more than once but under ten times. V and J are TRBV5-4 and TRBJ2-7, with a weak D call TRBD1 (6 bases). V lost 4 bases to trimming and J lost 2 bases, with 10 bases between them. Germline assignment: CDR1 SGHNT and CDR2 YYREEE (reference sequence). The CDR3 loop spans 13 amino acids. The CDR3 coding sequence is TGTGCCAGCAGCCGACAGGAGACCTACGAGCAGTACTTC. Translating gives CASSRQETYEQYF.

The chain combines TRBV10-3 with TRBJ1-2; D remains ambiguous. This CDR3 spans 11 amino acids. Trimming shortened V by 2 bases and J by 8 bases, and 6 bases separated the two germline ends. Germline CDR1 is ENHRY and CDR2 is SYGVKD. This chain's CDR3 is CAISETRGYTF. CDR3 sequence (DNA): TGTGCCATCAGTGAGACTAGAGGCTACACCTTC.